The clone carrying this T cell receptor (beta chain) was detected only a few times. Antigen unknown. These data originate in a study of post-analysis software for immune sequencing data. Study results and limitations: The five TRBV segments detected at higher frequency in patients than in controls included TRBV5-6, TRBV5-1 and TRBV20-1.

The CDR3 is made up of 15 amino acids. Trimming shortened V by 4 bases and J by 2 bases, and 14 bases separated the two germline ends. Looked up from germline, CDR1 is SGHAT and CDR2 is FQNNGV. Unique molecular identifiers were built into the TCR beta cDNA libraries. Each sample of roughly 0.9 to 10 million input T cells yielded roughly 500,000 cDNA molecules, so each molecule approximated one T cell. TCRdb reanalysed the PCR reads using MiXCR and keeps one entry per CDR3 protein. This sample yields a few hundred thousand distinct CDR3 sequences, of which approximately 38% are seen a single time; 13% belongs to the top ten.

The TCR comes from a girl aged 10 to 17 with multiple sclerosis. The material sequenced was blood. The rearrangement links TRBV11-2 to TRBJ2-5; no reliable D call. In DNA, the CDR3 is TGTGCCAGCAGCTCAGTAGGCAGTCCTCAAGAGACCCAGTACTTC. Translated: CASSSVGSPQETQYF.